Below are 23 T cell receptor beta chains sequenced from a single sample in a study of post-analysis software for immune sequencing data. Study results and caveats: Patients used several TRBV segments, including TRBV5-6, TRBV5-1 and TRBV20-1, more often than controls.

Sequencing libraries made from TCR beta cDNA carried unique molecular identifiers. TCRdb re-analysed the PCR reads in MiXCR, keeping a single row per CDR3 protein. This table holds roughly 650,000 distinct CDR3 sequences, around 60% found once. These receptors have no known antigen. Sequencing was carried out using blood. The receptor source for this set is a girl aged 2 to 10 with multiple sclerosis.

The chain uses TRBV6-1 and TRBJ2-3; 7 nucleotides agree with TRBD2. The germline CDR1 and CDR2 sequences are MNHNS and SASEGT. The trim removed 6 bases at V and 5 bases at J, leaving 8 bases unmatched. The CDR3 extends over 14 amino acids. The chain's CDR3 is CASRAGLSQDTQYF. DNA for the CDR3: TGTGCCAGCAGAGCGGGACTTTCTCAAGATACGCAGTATTTT.

The rearrangement links TRBV5-1 to TRBJ2-7; D not certain. V was clipped by 0 bases and J by 0 bases, with 7 bases between them. The CDR3 is 14 residues long. Germline V gene data show CDR1 as SGHRS and CDR2 as YFSETQ. The CDR3 is CASSLEVTSYEQYF. The CDR3 DNA sequence: TGCGCCAGCAGCTTGGAAGTCACCTCCTACGAGCAGTACTTC.

V gene TRBV12-3 or TRBV12-4 combines with J gene TRBJ2-1; D possibly corresponds to TRBD1 (6 bases). There are 13 residues in the CDR3. The V gene lost 3 bases and the J gene lost 10 bases, with 13 bases spanning the gap. CDR3 nucleotides: TGTGCCAGCAGTTTTAATAGGGACACGGAGCAGTTCTTC. Protein: CASSFNRDTEQFF.

The chain uses TRBV7-8 and TRBJ2-1; D perhaps matches TRBD2 (7 bases). CDR3 size: 14 residues. Germline values: CDR1 SGHVS, CDR2 FQNEAQ. The germline V and J ends were trimmed by 5 bases and 6 bases, with 14 bases remaining between them. CDR3 in DNA: TGTGCCAGCAGCCCCCGGGGGGCCACCAATGAGCAGTTCTTC. This sequence encodes CASSPRGATNEQFF.

The chain joins TRBV7-8 to TRBJ2-3, with 10 bases fitting TRBD2. The ends lost 1 base at V and 5 bases at J; junction bases unmatched: 21. CDR1 and CDR2 from the germline V gene are SGHVS and FQNEAQ. The CDR3 is made up of 21 amino acids. The CDR3 protein is CASSLEDPRRSGRATVDTQYF. Written as DNA, the CDR3 is TGTGCCAGCAGCTTAGAGGACCCAAGAAGAAGCGGGAGGGCCACAGTAGATACGCAGTATTTT. The whole variable domain, remainder taken from reference TRBV7-8 and TRBJ2-3, is GAGVSQSPRYKVAKRGQDVALRCDPISGHVSLFWYQQALGQGPEFLTYFQNEAQLDKSGLPSDRFFAERPEGSVSTLKIQRTQQEDSAVYLCASSLEDPRRSGRATVDTQYFGPGTRLTVL.

The chain employs TRBV6-5 and TRBJ2-1, with 8 positions matching TRBD1. The germline V gene encodes CDR1 MNHEY and CDR2 SVGAGI. There are 16 residues in the CDR3. J was trimmed by 1 base and V by 4 bases; bases with no gene match: 6. DNA of the CDR3: TGTGCCAGCAGTTGGAACAGGGGGGCATCCTACAATGAGCAGTTCTTC. Its translation is CASSWNRGASYNEQFF.

The rearrangement joins TRBV29-1 to TRBJ2-5; 8 bases are shared with TRBD2. CDR3 length: 14 residues. The V and J ends lost 6 bases and 4 bases, in that order; junction bases with no gene match: 10. Germline V gives CDR1 SQVTM, CDR2 ANQGSEA. CDR3 in DNA: TGCAGCGTAGGGGCAGGGGCGGGAGGAGAGACCCAGTACTTC. Protein: CSVGAGAGGETQYF. Supplemented by reference TRBV29-1 and TRBJ2-5, the full variable domain reads SAVISQKPSRDICQRGTSLTIQCQVDSQVTMMFWYRQQPGQSLTLIATANQGSEATYESGFVIDKFPISRPNLTFSTLTVSNMSPEDSSIYLCSVGAGAGGETQYFGPGTRLLVL.

This clonotype was seen a handful of times. This chain connects TRBV7-2 to TRBJ2-4, with 7 bases lining up with TRBD1. The CDR3 sequence is 13 residues long. The V segment lost 3 bases and the J segment 7 bases; nucleotides outside the gene matches: 3. Germline-derived CDR1 and CDR2 are SGHTA and FQGNSA. This CDR3 is CASSFQQGNIQYF. In nucleotides, the CDR3 is TGTGCCAGCAGCTTCCAACAGGGGAACATTCAGTACTTC.

The chain joins TRBV6-6 to TRBJ1-2; D gene ambiguous. This CDR3 has 15 residues. The ends were cut back, 0 bases at V and 6 bases at J, with 14 bases in the middle. Germline CDR1 MNHNY, CDR2 SVGAGI (reference sequence). CDR3 in DNA: TGTGCCAGCAGTTACTCACAACAGTTCAACCATGGCTACACCTTC. Amino acids: CASSYSQQFNHGYTF.

The CDR3 DNA reads as TGTGCCAGCAGTTGGCGGCGCAATGAGCAGTTCTTC. Amino acids: CASSWRRNEQFF. The gene calls are TRBV6-2 or TRBV6-3 and TRBJ2-1; unclear D gene. The CDR3 runs to 12 residues. Germline-derived CDR1 and CDR2 are MNHEY and SVGEGT. Trimming stripped 4 bases from V and 6 bases from J, with 7 bases between.

This clonotype was recorded a few times. The gene calls are TRBV6-1 and TRBJ1-2, with 9 bases lining up with TRBD1. In germline, CDR1 is MNHNS, CDR2 SASEGT. Unmatched junction bases numbered 10, after V lost 7 bases and J lost 7 bases. This CDR3 has 14 amino acids. As DNA, the CDR3 is TGTGCCAGCACCTCATTTGGGACAGGGCCTGGCTACACCTTC. Translated, it gives CASTSFGTGPGYTF.

The V and J genes are TRBV24-1 and TRBJ2-5, with TRBD2 identical over 7 bases. The V and J ends lost 6 bases and 2 bases, in that order; junction bases with no gene match: 2. The germline V gene has CDR1 KGHDR and CDR2 SFDVKD. The length of the CDR3 is 13 residues. The chain's CDR3 is CATSWGLQETQYF. In DNA, the CDR3 is TGTGCCACCAGTTGGGGACTACAAGAGACCCAGTACTTC.

This clonotype was recorded a few times. The gene calls are TRBV12-3 or TRBV12-4 and TRBJ2-3; 9 bases map to TRBD1. Trimming removed 7 bases from V and 6 bases from J; junction bases left unmatched: 8. The CDR3 contains 14 residues. CDR3 nucleotides: TGTGCCAGCATTCTCGGGACAGGGAGGGATACGCAGTATTTT. Translating it yields CASILGTGRDTQYF.

This clonotype was seen more than once but under ten times. The gene calls are TRBV20-1 and TRBJ1-2; 11 bases map to TRBD1. Trimming at V came to 0 bases and at J to 7 bases, leaving 7 bases not matched to a gene. The CDR3 extends over 15 amino acids. Germline V gene data show CDR1 as DFQATT and CDR2 as SNEGSKA (reference sequence). The CDR3 nucleotides read TGCAGTGCTAGAGATTGGGACAGGGGGTCGGGTGGCTACACCTTC. Encoded protein: CSARDWDRGSGGYTF.

The rearrangement joins TRBV12-3 or TRBV12-4 to TRBJ1-1, with 9 nucleotides matching TRBD1. V dropped 4 bases and J dropped 0; count of bases not matched to a gene: 3. The CDR3 runs to 15 residues. DNA for the CDR3: TGTGCCAGCAGTTACAGGGGGCAAATGAACACTGAAGCTTTCTTT. This encodes CASSYRGQMNTEAFF.

The chain is built from TRBV6-5 and TRBJ2-1; D may be TRBD1 (6 bases). The length of the CDR3 is 13 residues. Germline values: CDR1 MNHEY, CDR2 SVGAGI. The ends were cut back, 4 bases at V and 9 bases at J, with 13 bases in the middle. The CDR3 region has the DNA TGTGCCAGCAGTTCCACAGGGTACGGTGAGCAGTTCTTC. The encoded protein is CASSSTGYGEQFF.

There are a few counts of this clonotype. The rearrangement links TRBV7-2 to TRBJ2-3, with D tentatively TRBD2 (7 bases). Trimming left V 0 bases short and J 4 bases short, with 17 bases between. Germline assignment: CDR1 SGHTA and CDR2 FQGNSA. The CDR3 is 17 amino acids. The CDR3 loop reads CASSLAYRGAGPDTQYF. CDR3 nucleotides: TGTGCCAGCAGCTTAGCGTATCGGGGGGCAGGCCCAGATACGCAGTATTTT.

The CDR3 region is CASSDTLGRDEQFF. Written as DNA, the CDR3 is TGTGCCAGCAGTGATACCCTGGGGCGCGATGAGCAGTTCTTC. This sequence joins TRBV6-1 and TRBJ2-1; maybe TRBD1 (5 bases). The CDR3 length is 14 residues. The germline CDR1 and CDR2 sequences are MNHNS and SASEGT. Trimming took 3 bases from V and 8 from J, leaving 14 bases between them.

This clonotype turned up a few times. The chain uses TRBV13 and TRBJ1-6; D gene unclear. Trimming left V 2 bases short and J 7 bases short, with 21 bases between. The CDR3 extends over 18 amino acids. CDR1 and CDR2 (germline): PRHDT, FYEKMQ (reference sequence). The CDR3 DNA follows: TGTGCCAGCAGCTTATCCTCGCCGGTTAGAGTAGGGAATTCACCCCTCCACTTT. It encodes CASSLSSPVRVGNSPLHF.

This CDR3 reads CASSLAGTVTYEQYF. The CDR3, as DNA: TGCGCCAGCAGCTTGGCCGGGACTGTGACCTACGAGCAGTACTTC. The chain joins TRBV5-1 to TRBJ2-7; D might be TRBD2 (6 bases). The CDR3 has 15 amino acids. Germline CDR1 SGHRS, CDR2 YFSETQ. V lost 0 bases and J 2 bases, leaving 12 bases between the germline ends.

The gene calls are TRBV7-2 and TRBJ2-1; D might be TRBD2 (5 bases). Trimming removed 6 bases at V and 2 bases at J, with 11 bases between. CDR1 is SGHTA, CDR2 FQGNSA, per germline. The CDR3 is 14 residues long. The DNA for the CDR3 is TGTGCCAGCAGTTCGAGCGGTACCTACAATGAGCAGTTCTTC. It codes for CASSSSGTYNEQFF.

This chain connects TRBV6-6 to TRBJ2-5; D gene ambiguous. This CDR3 contains 12 residues. Looked up from germline, CDR1 is MNHNY and CDR2 is SVGAGI (reference sequence). Between the trimmed V and J ends, which lost 5 bases and 4 bases, there was a span of 8 bases. The CDR3 here is CASSGSAETQYF. DNA for the CDR3: TGTGCCAGCAGTGGCAGTGCAGAGACCCAGTACTTC.

On this clonotype itself: At one end, the junction sequence differs from germline, possibly due to a read error. V gene TRBV29-1 combines with J gene TRBJ1-1, with D unclear. This CDR3 comprises 9 residues. CDR1 SQVTM and CDR2 ANQGSEA come from the germline V gene. CDR3 DNA sequence: TGCAGCGTTGATAGTGAACCTTTCTTT. It encodes CSVDSEPFF.